Below, 19 T cell receptor beta chains from the same sample are listed, as sequenced in a study of T cells in Graves' hyperthyroidism and ophthalmopathy. Template material for amplifying TCR beta CDR3 regions consisted of RNA transcripts. The HTBI primer set served for first-round RT-PCR of the TCR CDR3. TCRdb redid the calling of the multiplex PCR reads with MiXCR, one entry per CDR3 protein. In the table there are 300,000 to 450,000 distinct CDR3 sequences, approximately 13% of which are singletons. The specimen was blood. The receptors stem from a young woman with Graves' hyperthyroidism.

This clonotype has only a few counts. The chain joins TRBV6-2 or TRBV6-3 to TRBJ2-5; 9 bases are a match to TRBD1. V lost 5 bases and J lost 3; bases outside the gene matches: 1. There are 13 residues in the CDR3. Germline V CDR1 and CDR2: MNHEY, SVGEGT. CDR3: CASSRDREETQYF. The CDR3 nucleotides are TGTGCCAGCAGTCGGGACAGGGAAGAGACCCAGTACTTC.

The chain links TRBV6-4 to TRBJ1-2; D not certain. The V and J ends lost 3 bases and 7 bases respectively, with 9 bases between them. In germline, CDR1 is MRHNA, CDR2 SNTAGT. The CDR3 sequence is 12 residues long. In nucleotides, the CDR3 is TGTGCCAGCAGTGATACGTTAGGTGGCTACACCTTC. This codes for CASSDTLGGYTF.

This clonotype was seen many times. This chain connects TRBV28 to TRBJ2-5; 15 bases are a match to TRBD2. Germline trimming cut 5 bases from V and 5 bases from J; bases unmatched to any gene: 9. CDR3 length equals 17 residues. Germline loops: CDR1 MDHEN, CDR2 SYDVKM. DNA for the CDR3: TGTGCCAGCAGTCTGCAGTTTGGGACTAGCGGGAGGGAGACCCAGTACTTC. Translating gives CASSLQFGTSGRETQYF. Filled out from reference TRBV28 and TRBJ2-5, the complete variable domain reads DVKVTQSSRYLVKRTGEKVFLECVQDMDHENMFWYRQDPGLGLRLIYFSYDVKMKEKGDIPEGYSVSREKKERFSLILESASTNQTSMYLCASSLQFGTSGRETQYFGPGTRLLVL.

Note on this clonotype: A much larger clone differs from this one at a single base, so this may be a read error. The chain is built from TRBV29-1 and TRBJ2-1; perhaps TRBD2 as D (7 bases). The CDR3 length is 16 residues. V was trimmed by 7 bases and J by 3 bases, leaving 22 bases between them. CDR1 and CDR2 from the germline V gene are SQVTM and ANQGSEA. CDR3 residues: CSGGGGAGSYYNEQFF. The DNA of the CDR3 is TGCAGCGGTGGGGGGGGGGCGGGGTCGTACTACAATGAGCAGTTCTTC.

This clonotype has ten or more counts. The V gene is TRBV20-1, the J gene TRBJ2-1; 12 bases line up with TRBD2. This CDR3 region has 16 residues. Germline CDR1 is DFQATT and CDR2 is SNEGSKA (reference sequence). V trimming: 4 bases; J trimming: 5 bases; junction bases outside the gene matches: 9. CDR3 DNA sequence: TGCAGTGCTAACTTCCGACTAGCGGGAGACAACAATGAGCAGTTCTTC. The encoded protein is CSANFRLAGDNNEQFF.

This clonotype was counted between two and nine times. The chain links TRBV18 to TRBJ2-2; tentatively, D is TRBD1 (6 bases). CDR1 and CDR2 from the germline V gene are KGHSH and LQKENI. The CDR3 is 14 amino acids. Trimming pared 6 bases from V and 2 bases from J, leaving 10 bases between. CDR3 protein: CASSRTANTGELFF. Written as DNA, the CDR3 is TGTGCCAGCTCGCGGACAGCTAACACCGGGGAGCTGTTTTTT.

This clonotype was observed many times. This chain joins TRBV5-5 and TRBJ2-3; D not certain. Germline CDR1 SGHKS, CDR2 YYEKEE (reference sequence). V lost 4 bases, J lost 0 bases, and 15 bases lay in between. The CDR3 contains 16 residues. This CDR3 is CASSPGQPTSTDTQYF. CDR3 nucleotides: TGTGCCAGCAGCCCAGGCCAGCCGACTAGCACAGATACGCAGTATTTT.

This clonotype turned up a few times. The chain joins TRBV5-1 to TRBJ2-1; 10 nucleotides agree with TRBD2. This CDR3 has 20 residues. The germline gives CDR1 SGHRS, CDR2 YFSETQ. The J segment lost 0 bases and the V segment lost 3 bases, leaving 15 bases of the junction unmatched. DNA for the CDR3: TGCGCCAGCAGCTCTGTAGCGGGAGGACCTTTCGGAAGCTCCTACAATGAGCAGTTCTTC. Residues: CASSSVAGGPFGSSYNEQFF.

This clonotype was detected ten times or more. CDR3 in amino acids: CASSLQSTGELFF. CDR3 nucleotides: TGTGCCAGCAGCTTACAGTCCACCGGGGAGCTGTTTTTT. J is TRBJ2-2 and V is TRBV7-3; D ambiguous. Trimming took off 2 bases at V and 4 bases at J, with 5 bases between the two ends. Germline loops: CDR1 SGHTA, CDR2 FQGTGA. This CDR3 contains 13 residues.

This clonotype came up a few times. The V gene is TRBV27, the J gene TRBJ2-3, with 10 nucleotides matching TRBD2. Trimming cost V 10 bases and J 2 bases; bases outside gene matches: 12. Per the germline V gene, CDR1 is MNHEY and CDR2 is SMNVEV (reference sequence). The CDR3 loop spans 16 amino acids. The CDR3 sequence is CATSRIGTSATDTQYF. The DNA for the CDR3 is TGTGCCACTTCCAGAATAGGGACTAGCGCCACAGATACGCAGTATTTT.

This clonotype was found many times. The chain uses TRBV28 and TRBJ2-3, with D perhaps matching TRBD1 (5 bases). Trimming stripped 2 bases from V and 2 bases from J, with 11 bases between. The germline V gene encodes CDR1 MDHEN and CDR2 SYDVKM. CDR3 size: 15 residues. CDR3 DNA sequence: TGTGCCAGCAGTTTAAATCAGGGTCACACAGATACGCAGTATTTT. It is translated as CASSLNQGHTDTQYF.

V and J are TRBV29-1 and TRBJ2-2; D may be TRBD2 (5 bases). Germline-derived CDR1 and CDR2 are SQVTM and ANQGSEA. Trimming removed 0 bases at V and 4 bases at J, with 15 bases between. The length of the CDR3 is 16 residues. CDR3 sequence reads: CSVEDTRYGVTGELFF. CDR3 bases: TGCAGCGTTGAAGATACCCGCTACGGGGTCACCGGGGAGCTGTTTTTT.

This sequence joins TRBV11-2 and TRBJ1-2; D may be TRBD1 (5 bases). CDR3 length: 16 residues. Trimming removed 2 bases at V and 3 bases at J, with 16 bases between. From germline, CDR1 is SGHAT and CDR2 FQNNGV. CDR3 residues: CASSLHLSGWHYGYTF. CDR3 DNA: TGTGCCAGCAGCTTACACCTATCAGGGTGGCACTATGGCTACACCTTC.

This chain links TRBV5-1 with TRBJ2-5; no clear D gene. CDR3 length equals 14 residues. Looked up from germline, CDR1 is SGHRS and CDR2 is YFSETQ. The ends were cut back, 2 bases at V and 1 base at J, with 9 bases in the middle. The CDR3 spells CASSFGRTQETQYF. CDR3 coding DNA: TGCGCCAGCAGCTTTGGACGTACCCAAGAGACCCAGTACTTC. The whole variable domain, remainder taken from reference TRBV5-1 and TRBJ2-5, is KAGVTQTPRYLIKTRGQQVTLSCSPISGHRSVSWYQQTPGQGLQFLFEYFSETQRNKGNFPGRFSGRQFSNSRSEMNVSTLELGDSALYLCASSFGRTQETQYFGPGTRLLVL.

This clonotype turned up a few times. The junction departs from germline at one end; a sequencing error may be responsible. This chain uses TRBV19 with TRBJ1-5; TRBD1 matches at 7 bases. CDR1 LNHDA and CDR2 SQIVND come from the germline V gene (reference sequence). The CDR3 is made up of 17 amino acids. CDR3 region: CVSMTPWGGQLNQPQHF. CDR3 in DNA: TGTGTCAGTATGACGCCCTGGGGGGGACAGCTCAATCAGCCCCAGCATTTT.

This chain links TRBV28 with TRBJ2-7, with 7 bases fitting TRBD1. Germline loops: CDR1 MDHEN, CDR2 SYDVKM. With V trimmed by 10 bases and J by 0 bases, 6 bases remained unmatched. The CDR3 length is 13 residues. The CDR3, as DNA: TGTGCCACGAAGGGGGCCCTCTCCTACGAGCAGTACTTC. Translating gives CATKGALSYEQYF.

This clonotype was seen repeatedly, ten times or more. J is TRBJ2-3 and V is TRBV27; D remains unclear. The CDR3 covers 16 residues. Germline V gives CDR1 MNHEY, CDR2 SMNVEV (reference sequence). Trimming cost V 4 bases and J 1 base, with 15 bases left between them. Here the CDR3 reads CASSSQPHTGTDTQYF. Here the CDR3 DNA reads TGTGCCAGCAGTTCCCAACCGCACACCGGCACAGATACGCAGTATTTT.

In DNA form, the CDR3 reads TGTGCCAGCAGCGAAACATGGAACACTGAAGCTTTCTTT. The encoded protein is CASSETWNTEAFF. The V and J genes are TRBV14 and TRBJ1-1; no clear D. The germline V gene encodes CDR1 SGHDN and CDR2 FVKESK. V lost 5 bases and J lost 1, with 8 bases in between. The CDR3 totals 13 residues.

This clonotype was observed at least ten times. The rearrangement links TRBV7-9 to TRBJ1-2; no clear D. V shed 5 bases and J shed 5 bases, with 18 bases lying between them. The germline gives CDR1 SEHNR, CDR2 FQNEAQ (reference sequence). The CDR3 contains 15 residues. For the CDR3, the DNA is TGTGCCAGCAGCGGCAGTGGTAGGACGAGGTATGGCTACACCTTC. This codes for CASSGSGRTRYGYTF.